This TCR beta chain originates from a study of T cells in Graves' hyperthyroidism and ophthalmopathy. As regards this clonotype: Its antigen is unidentified.

Researchers amplified the TCR beta CDR3 regions from RNA transcripts. The TCR CDR3 first-round RT-PCR relied on the HTBI primer set. MiXCR, applied by TCRdb to the multiplex PCR reads, yields one record per CDR3 protein. Of hundreds of thousands of distinct CDR3 sequences in the sample, 38% were seen once. Study results and limitations: Blood samples included most of the expanded thyroid clonotypes exceeding 0.001. Through a model of 13 V-J features, ophthalmopathy was separated from stable hyperthyroidism.

From more than 9.5 ml of fresh peripheral blood, PBMCs were isolated. The germline CDR1 and CDR2 sequences are SQVTM and ANQGSEA. The CDR3 loop spans 16 amino acids. Trimming pared 1 base from V and 1 base from J, leaving 14 bases between. Sequencing was performed on blood. The chain employs TRBV29-1 and TRBJ2-1, with D possibly being TRBD2 (5 bases). This sequence was found in a man between 18 and 35 years old with Graves' hyperthyroidism. The CDR3 loop is CSVEGWTPQSYNEQFF. CDR3 DNA: TGCAGCGTTGAAGGTTGGACTCCCCAATCCTACAATGAGCAGTTCTTC.